This is a list of T cell receptor beta chains from one sample in a study of cytomegalovirus exposure and HLA in healthy donors. TCRdb keeps only in-frame clones here, not all; method: immunoSEQ multiplex PCR. The sample includes roughly 67,000 clones, roughly 78% of them seen just once. Sequenced material: PBMCs. Receptor source: a man in his forties in good health and CMV-seronegative. Both conserved end residues are part of each CDR3. The D gene is left open where the match is weak. The listing skips clone size in some rows; elsewhere it reads once, few, many or a size class.

d_call j_call clone_size v_call cdr3_aa cdr3_nt
TRBD2 TRBJ2-2 - TRBV18 CASSPMASGYTGELFF TGTGCCAGCTCACCAATGGCTAGCGGATACACCGGGGAGCTGTTTTTT
TRBD2 TRBJ2-7 - TRBV5-1 CASSLGGTSGINSYEQYF TGCGCCAGCAGCTTGGGGGGGACTAGCGGAATAAACTCCTACGAGCAGTACTTC
TRBD1 TRBJ1-6 - TRBV10-2 CASIERTGGQGSNSPLHF TGCGCCAGCATAGAAAGGACAGGAGGACAAGGGAGTAATTCACCCCTCCACTTT
- TRBJ1-1 - TRBV6-5 CASTSGNTEAFF TGTGCCAGCACGTCAGGGAACACTGAAGCTTTCTTT
TRBD1 TRBJ2-7 - TRBV10-3 CAISEGTGHYEQYF TGTGCCATCAGTGAGGGGACAGGGCACTACGAGCAGTACTTC
TRBD1 TRBJ1-4 few TRBV28 CASSLSQGAKLFF TGTGCCAGCAGTTTATCCCAGGGGGCAAAACTGTTTTTT
TRBD2 TRBJ2-1 few TRBV7-3 CASSFGLAGGPLFF TGTGCCAGCAGCTTTGGACTAGCGGGGGGGCCTCTGTTCTTC
TRBD2 TRBJ2-5 - TRBV28 CASSSPRGVARITETQYF TGTGCCAGCAGTTCACCTCGGGGGGTTGCCAGGATCACAGAGACCCAGTACTTC
- TRBJ2-5 few TRBV5-1 CASSLTAGQETQYF TGCGCCAGCAGCTTGACGGCGGGACAAGAGACCCAGTACTTC
TRBD1 TRBJ2-1 once TRBV5-1 CASSHSGTGDEQFF TGCGCCAGCAGCCACTCCGGGACAGGGGATGAGCAGTTCTTC
TRBD2 TRBJ2-3 - TRBV7-8 CASSYLLRGGSDTQYF TGTGCCAGCAGCTATTTGTTGCGGGGGGGCTCAGATACGCAGTATTTT
- TRBJ1-1 - TRBV30 CAWSSHCGPGTEAFF TGTGCCTGGAGCTCCCATTGCGGGCCGGGCACTGAAGCTTTCTTT
TRBD1 TRBJ2-3 - TRBV7-9 CASSLQGVGDTQYF TGTGCCAGCAGCTTACAGGGGGTCGGGGATACGCAGTATTTT
- TRBJ1-1 - TRBV5-1 CASSATGFMNTEAFF TGCGCCAGCAGCGCGACAGGCTTCATGAACACTGAAGCTTTCTTT
- TRBJ2-4 - TRBV10-3 CAISEGAALAKNIQYF TGTGCCATCAGTGAGGGGGCAGCGCTAGCCAAAAACATTCAGTACTTC
TRBD2 TRBJ2-7 - TRBV28 CAGRPSGSASYEQYF TGTGCCGGCAGACCTAGCGGGAGTGCCTCCTACGAGCAGTACTTC
TRBD2 TRBJ2-3 - TRBV5-1 CASSTRLAGGPDTQYF TGCGCCAGCAGCACCCGACTAGCGGGAGGGCCAGATACGCAGTATTTT
TRBD1 TRBJ2-1 - TRBV11-2 CASSFSGTALDEQFF TGTGCCAGCAGCTTCTCAGGGACAGCTCTCGATGAGCAGTTCTTC
- TRBJ1-2 - TRBV7-3 CASSLAGTGGGYTF TGTGCCAGCAGCTTAGCCGGGACGGGGGGAGGCTACACCTTC
- TRBJ1-1 - TRBV11-2 CASSPRQYNTEAFF TGTGCCAGCAGCCCACGACAGTATAACACTGAAGCTTTCTTT
TRBD2 TRBJ2-2 - TRBV7-9 CASSRRLAARTGELFF TGTGCCAGCAGCAGACGACTAGCGGCCCGAACCGGGGAGCTGTTTTTT
- TRBJ1-1 - TRBV5-4 CASRSQGWDTEAFF TGTGCCAGCAGGTCCCAGGGATGGGACACTGAAGCTTTCTTT
TRBD2 TRBJ2-5 - TRBV7-3 CASSLSPRVAGGQETQYF TGTGCCAGCAGCTTATCGCCGAGGGTAGCGGGGGGGCAAGAGACCCAGTACTTC
TRBD2 TRBJ2-3 - TRBV7-8 CASSLDGLAGESTDTQYF TGTGCCAGCAGCTTGGACGGACTAGCGGGAGAAAGCACAGATACGCAGTATTTT
- TRBJ2-2 - TRBV7-3 CASSQNGELFF TGTGCCAGCAGCCAAAACGGGGAGCTGTTTTTT
TRBD2 TRBJ2-7 - TRBV29-1 CSAALAGAYEQYF TGCAGCGCCGCGTTAGCGGGAGCCTACGAGCAGTACTTC
- TRBJ1-2 - TRBV6-6 CASRGRRADGYTF TGTGCCAGCAGGGGCAGGAGGGCGGATGGCTACACCTTC
TRBD1 TRBJ2-7 - TRBV19 CASSIGQGAPYEQYF TGTGCCAGTAGTATAGGGCAGGGGGCACCATACGAGCAGTACTTC
- TRBJ2-1 - TRBV7-2 CASSLAGRASYNEQFF TGTGCCAGCAGCTTAGCTGGGAGAGCATCCTACAATGAGCAGTTCTTC
TRBD2 TRBJ2-7 - TRBV5-4 CASSFSGGSYEQYF TGTGCCAGCAGCTTTAGCGGGGGCTCCTACGAGCAGTACTTC
- TRBJ1-4 - TRBV6-1 CASNTPAATNEKLFF TGTGCCAGCAACACGCCCGCTGCAACTAATGAAAAACTGTTTTTT
- TRBJ1-4 few TRBV6-1 CASTLIGREKLFF TGTGCCAGCACCCTAATTGGGCGTGAAAAACTGTTTTTT
TRBD1 TRBJ1-1 - TRBV2 CASSVFPRTGGDTEAFF TGTGCCAGCAGTGTATTCCCCAGGACAGGGGGCGACACTGAAGCTTTCTTT
- TRBJ1-2 - TRBV28 CASSLPGSYLNYGYTF TGTGCCAGCAGTTTACCGGGGTCCTATCTTAACTATGGCTACACCTTC
TRBD1 TRBJ2-3 - TRBV5-1 CASSLVKDRPTDTQYF TGCGCCAGCAGCTTGGTAAAGGACAGGCCCACAGATACGCAGTATTTT
- TRBJ2-1 - TRBV19 CASSIPGLSKSYNEQFF TGTGCCAGTAGTATTCCCGGACTAAGCAAGTCCTACAATGAGCAGTTCTTC
TRBD1 TRBJ1-5 - TRBV15 CATSRRAGGGGDNQPQHF TGTGCCACCAGCAGAAGGGCAGGGGGTGGAGGTGACAATCAGCCCCAGCATTTT